This TCR beta chain was identified in a study of Graves' ophthalmopathy and Graves' hyperthyroidism (dated by TCRdb to the late 2010s). For context, the study as a whole: Peripheral blood was collected at initial diagnosis, before any treatment. In total, around 130 blood samples were TCR-sequenced: around 42 ophthalmopathy, some 75 hyperthyroidism and approximately 17 hyperthyroidism-to-ophthalmopathy patients. To tell Graves' ophthalmopathy apart from Graves' hyperthyroidism, and to predict which patients would progress to ophthalmopathy, the study relied on TCR beta repertoire signatures. The independent validation cohort included around 19 hyperthyroidism patients plus 17 patients who later progressed from hyperthyroidism to ophthalmopathy. In six hyperthyroidism patients, the T-cell repertoire of thyroid tissue was compared with the T-cell repertoire of blood. Once sampling was done, hyperthyroidism patients were given methimazole at a starting dose of 30 mg daily, while ophthalmopathy patients were given high-dose intravenous methylprednisolone. A discovery set of 100 patients (around 45 ophthalmopathy, fewer than 60 stable hyperthyroidism) was enrolled to explore V-J signatures distinguishing ophthalmopathy from hyperthyroidism.

This clonotype was counted many times. Its antigen remains undetermined. No base quality information exists; no much larger clone differs at one position. Inclusive of the bounding cysteine and phenylalanine, the CDR3 is 16 residues long. Left in the record is the CDR3 DNA by itself, 48 bases read in frame from the first base. V is cut back by 0 bases and J by 4 bases, with 4 bases in the junction unmatched. Reading the germline V gene gives CDR1 SGHRS and CDR2 YFSETQ. For repertoire sequencing, TCR beta CDR3 regions were amplified from RNA transcripts. The first round was an RT-PCR using HTBI primers with the Qiagen OneStep RT-PCR kit, and this first round was followed by a second-round multiplex PCR, then size selection and purification. Libraries were sequenced paired-end with 100 bp reads on an Illumina HiSeq2000. In the source study's methods: SOAPnuke was used to process the reads, removing any read that contained adapters or uncalled bases, had a mean Phred below 15, or lacked an exact match to the constant primer or identifier. High-quality paired reads were merged with COPE v1.2.5. Each unique nucleotide sequence was defined as a clonotype, and clonotypes were aligned to IMGT TRB V, D and J references with MiTCR v1.1. Analysis was restricted to V-J combinations with a frequency above 0.0001, which covered 99.2% of repertoires. A TCR clonal expansion and chaos score per V-J combination was defined as the ratio of F50 clonal expansion to chaos observed in the TCRdist matrix. Welch's t-statistics and random forest were used to narrow the features down to roughly twelve V-J combinations, which were then fed into a naive Bayes classifier. Thyroid-blood repertoire similarity was quantified with the Morisita-Horn index. TCRdb trimmed the raw reads at Q25, called clones with MiXCR and kept productive beta chains. Rows merge per CDR3 protein into single entries with the most common DNA and genes. What appears here as the V and J calls and clone size reflects TCRdb's work, not the paper's. This sample lists 600,000 to 700,000 distinct CDR3 sequences; about 40% were detected once. The ten largest account for more than 2.5% of the sample.

Paper-wide results and their limitations: No statistical method was used to set the sample size in advance, and the investigators knew which group each participant was assigned to. In validation, the model predicted ophthalmopathy progression with about 71% sensitivity and less than 80% specificity; some 13 predicted patients were CT-confirmed with GO in a median of approximately 6.2 months. Most of the expanded thyroid clonotypes with a frequency above 0.001 were also detected in blood, and it was suggested that the thyroid immune response may be reflected by blood repertoires. In cross-validation, the 13-signature model distinguished ophthalmopathy from stable hyperthyroidism with nearly 90% sensitivity and roughly 81% specificity, and in the test set the corresponding values were approximately 80% and 68%.

Patients with ophthalmopathy had moderately to severely active disease, with a Clinical Activity Score of 3 or more, a NOSPECS grade of 4 or more, and a disease duration of less than 3 months. Patients were excluded if they had other autoimmune diseases, uncontrolled infections, pregnancy or lactation. Diagnosis was based on clinical symptoms, serum thyroxine, TRAb, thyroid ultrasound and orbital computed tomography. Ficoll-Paque density gradient centrifugation was used to isolate PBMCs from approximately 10 ml of fresh peripheral blood. Total RNA was extracted with Trizol reagent and quality-checked on an Agilent 2100 Bioanalyzer.

The sequence came from an adult man with Graves' ophthalmopathy. The sample consisted of peripheral blood. The chain links TRBV5-1 with TRBJ2-2; 9 central nucleotides agree with TRBD2. The DNA sequence is TGCGCCAGCAGCTTGGCTCCTAGCGGGGTCACCGGGGAGCTGTTTTTT. Its protein is CASSLAPSGVTGELFF.